These 17 T cell receptor beta chains were all obtained from the same sample, sequenced in a study of blood T cells in healthy people across ages (dated by TCRdb to the mid-2010s). The protocol used for the library was 5' RACE. For sequencing, an Illumina HiSeq 2500 was employed. The second PCR ran for about 7 to 11 cycles and used a J-beta primer mix along with a sample-barcoded 5' primer. TCRdb passed the public sequencing reads through fastp at Q25 and MiXCR, retaining productive beta sequences. Rows matching on CDR3 protein sequence are summarized as one entry with the most common DNA and genes. This sample lists 870,000 or so distinct CDR3 sequences; 29% were detected once. 15% to 20% of the sample is taken by the ten largest. Sequenced sample: blood. The receptors here all came from a woman aged 80 or over in good health.

This clonotype has only one observation. V gene TRBV12-3 or TRBV12-4 combines with J gene TRBJ2-3; 7 positions match TRBD1. The CDR3 length is 15 residues. Trimming removed 6 bases from V and 7 bases from J; junction bases left unmatched: 13. CDR3 in amino acids: CASSLRQTGCNTQYF. CDR3 DNA: TGTGCCAGCAGCCTCAGACAGACAGGGTGTAATACGCAGTATTTT.

This clonotype was observed at least ten times. The chain recombines TRBV27 with TRBJ1-2, with no clear D. The CDR3 has 16 residues. Germline V gene sequence: CDR1 MNHEY, CDR2 SMNVEV (reference sequence). V was clipped by 5 bases and J by 4 bases, with 20 bases between them. CDR3 in amino acids: CASSPNPGSLSYGYTF. In DNA form, the CDR3 reads TGTGCCAGCAGTCCTAACCCGGGATCTTTATCCTATGGCTACACCTTC.

This clonotype has only a few counts. This sequence may be a read error, since a much larger clone differs from it by one base. The chain links TRBV6-5 to TRBJ2-7; D may correspond to TRBD1 or TRBD2 (5 bases each). V gave up 10 bases and J gave up 2 bases, with 12 bases separating them. The length of the CDR3 is 12 residues. The germline V gene encodes CDR1 MNHEY and CDR2 SVGAGI. The CDR3 DNA sequence: TGTGCCAACAGCTGGGGACCCTACGAGCAGTACTTC. Encoded protein: CANSWGPYEQYF.

In this sample, this clonotype turned up a few times. This chain joins TRBV6-5 and TRBJ1-4, with unresolved D. Germline lookup yields CDR1 MNHEY and CDR2 SVGAGI. The V end was cut by 6 bases, the J end by 5 bases, with 10 bases between. CDR3 length equals 13 residues. Here the CDR3 reads CASSRTVNEKLFF. CDR3 DNA: TGTGCCAGCAGCCGGACGGTGAATGAAAAACTGTTTTTT.

About this clonotype: Just one base apart from a much larger clone, this may be a read error. The V gene is TRBV7-9, the J gene TRBJ1-4; D unclear. The germline gives CDR1 SEHNR, CDR2 FQNEAQ (reference sequence). The V end lost 4 bases, the J end lost 5 bases, and 11 bases lay between the germline ends. The CDR3 is 14 residues long. CDR3 in DNA: TGTGCCAGCAGCTCCGGCAGTTACAATGAAAAACTGTTTTTT. It encodes CASSSGSYNEKLFF.

The chain is built from TRBV3-1 and TRBJ2-1; D is uncertain. The V gene's germline CDR1 is LGHDT and CDR2 YNNKEL (reference sequence). There are 13 residues in the CDR3. V was shortened by 4 bases and J by 9 bases, with 13 bases between the two germline ends. As DNA, the CDR3 is TGTGCCAGCAGCCGCGGCCCCAGGAGTGAGCAGTTCTTC. This sequence encodes CASSRGPRSEQFF.

The rearrangement links TRBV7-6 to TRBJ2-1; 8 bases line up with TRBD2. The V gene's germline CDR1 is SGHVS and CDR2 FNYEAQ. V gave up 1 base and J gave up 0 bases; unmatched junction bases: 8. This CDR3 region has 18 residues. CDR3 coding DNA: TGTGCCAGCAGCTTAGGTCTAGCGGGCCTAACCTCCTACAATGAGCAGTTCTTC. It specifies CASSLGLAGLTSYNEQFF.

Concerning this clonotype: This may be a read error: a much more frequent sequence differs by one nucleotide. The gene calls are TRBV7-9 and TRBJ2-1; D is possibly TRBD1 or TRBD2 (5 bases each). The V end lost 5 bases, the J end lost 0 bases, and 14 bases lay between the germline ends. This CDR3 is 16 amino acids long. CDR1 is SEHNR, CDR2 FQNEAQ, per germline (reference sequence). The CDR3 bases are TGTGCCAGCAGCGTAAGGGACGCCCACTCCTACAATGAGCAGTTCTTC. Protein: CASSVRDAHSYNEQFF.

The J gene is TRBJ2-5, the V gene TRBV5-1; 7 bases are a match to TRBD1. This CDR3 has 16 amino acids. Germline loops: CDR1 SGHRS, CDR2 YFSETQ. V lost 3 bases to trimming and J lost 4 bases; unmatched junction nucleotides: 12. The CDR3 DNA follows: TGCGCCAGCAGCTCTTCAGGGGGATCGGTCCTAGAGACCCAGTACTTC. It translates to CASSSSGGSVLETQYF.

The table lists this clonotype with many counts. The J gene is TRBJ2-1, the V gene TRBV20-1; no definite D call. There are 10 residues in the CDR3. Germline CDR1 and CDR2: DFQATT and SNEGSKA (reference sequence). V shed 5 bases and J shed 15 bases, with 14 bases lying between them. CDR3 nucleotides: TGCAGTGCTTTCTTTGAGCAGCCGTTCTTC. Translation gives CSAFFEQPFF.

Comments on this clonotype: One end of the junction varies from germline; a read error may be responsible. The rearrangement joins TRBV7-9 to TRBJ1-4, with no clear D. Germline CDR1 SEHNR, CDR2 FQNEAQ (reference sequence). The CDR3 covers 12 residues. The DNA for the CDR3 is TGTGCCAGCAGCCAGACGGCTGAAAAACCGTTTTTT. Protein: CASSQTAEKPFF.

This chain uses TRBV15 with TRBJ2-5; 7 bases map to TRBD1. Germline values: CDR1 LNHNV, CDR2 YYDKDF (reference sequence). The CDR3 has 15 amino acids. J lost 5 bases, V lost 3 bases, and 9 bases had no gene match. The CDR3 protein is CATSSLQTGTETQYF. As DNA, the CDR3 is TGTGCCACCAGCAGCCTGCAGACAGGGACCGAGACCCAGTACTTC.

This clonotype has a count of ten or more. The gene calls are TRBV7-6 and TRBJ2-1; perhaps D is TRBD1 or TRBD2 (5 bases each). Deletions cut 4 bases from V and 7 bases from J, with 11 bases between. The germline CDR1 and CDR2 sequences are SGHVS and FNYEAQ. The CDR3 spans 13 residues. CDR3 region: CASSWDPKNEQFF. CDR3 nucleotides: TGTGCCAGCAGCTGGGACCCAAAAAATGAGCAGTTCTTC. Based on the CDR3 plus reference TRBV7-6 and TRBJ2-1, the full variable domain is GAGVSQSPRYKVTKRGQDVALRCDPISGHVSLYWYRQALGQGPEFLTYFNYEAQQDKSGLPNDRFSAERPEGSISTLTIQRTEQRDSAMYRCASSWDPKNEQFFGPGTRLTVL.

This clonotype has at least ten counts. This chain links TRBV20-1 with TRBJ2-1, with 10 positions matching TRBD2. The ends lost 3 bases at V and 6 bases at J; junction bases unmatched: 5. Germline CDR1 reads DFQATT; CDR2 reads SNEGSKA (reference sequence). There are 14 residues in the CDR3. CDR3 in DNA: TGCAGTGCTAGTGCAGCGGGGGGGCTCAATGAGCAGTTCTTC. Protein sequence: CSASAAGGLNEQFF.

This clonotype was recorded many times. V is TRBV6-5 and J is TRBJ2-1, with TRBD1 as a possible D gene (7 bases). The V and J ends lost 5 bases and 0 bases respectively, with 14 bases between them. Germline V gene data show CDR1 as MNHEY and CDR2 as SVGAGI. The CDR3 has 16 amino acids. In DNA, the CDR3 is TGTGCCAGCAGTCCAGGGGGGACACTCTCCTACAATGAGCAGTTCTTC. It is translated as CASSPGGTLSYNEQFF.

This chain uses TRBV7-2 with TRBJ2-7; 7 positions match TRBD1. Germline V CDR1 and CDR2: SGHTA, FQGNSA. V shed 5 bases, J shed 3 bases, and the junction held 10 bases outside the gene matches. This CDR3 comprises 15 residues. The CDR3 region has the DNA TGTGCCAGCAGCCGTCTAGGGGACAGTTTCTACGAGCAGTACTTC. Amino acid sequence: CASSRLGDSFYEQYF.

Details on this clonotype: This sequence may be a read error, since a much larger clone differs from it by one base. The chain recombines TRBV24-1 with TRBJ2-6, with D perhaps matching TRBD1 (5 bases). The length of the CDR3 is 15 residues. The V gene's germline CDR1 is KGHDR and CDR2 SFDVKD. The CDR3 DNA is TGTGCCACCAGTGATGATCACTCTGGGGCCAGCGTCCTGACTTTC. Encoded protein: CATSDDHSGASVLTF.